This T cell receptor beta chain was observed in a study of T cell repertoires in cytomegalovirus infection. Study-wide context: Selected CMV epitopes included recently identified HLA-C-restricted ones as well as well-studied HLA-B-restricted ones.

Regarding this clonotype: Antigen specificity is unknown.

CDR1 is SGHVT and CDR2 is SQSDAQ in the germline V gene. V lost 3 bases, J lost 15 bases, and 17 bases stayed unmatched. This CDR3 region has 15 residues. TCRdb used MiXCR to reprocess the reads, holding one entry per CDR3 protein. The sample holds over 250,000 distinct CDR3 sequences, about 20% seen once. The material sequenced was cultured PBMCs, taken from culture after CMV antigen stimulation. The sequence was collected from a human donor in good health (CMV status not recorded). Some clones in this sample may be carry-over from other donors' samples. The chain is built from TRBV7-4 and TRBJ2-1; TRBD2 aligns across 7 bases. As DNA, the CDR3 is TGTGCCAGCAGCTTCGGGGCTAGCGGTACGGGGGGTCGGTTCTTC. This codes for CASSFGASGTGGRFF.